One T cell receptor (beta chain) is described in this entry. This sample is part of a study of blood T cell repertoires in COVID-19. Study-wide context: The study drew acute and convalescent COVID-19 samples from the United States, Italy and Spain.

Sequenced by immunoSEQ multiplex PCR; TCRdb stores in-frame clones only, minus some. The sample includes about 180,000 clones, around 85% of them seen just once. The CDR3 totals 15 residues. V gave up 5 bases and J gave up 4 bases; unmatched junction bases: 9. Looked up from germline, CDR1 is SGHTA and CDR2 is FQGNSA. The sample was peripheral blood. J is TRBJ2-3 and V is TRBV7-2; 7 bases align to TRBD2. The receptor was isolated from a man in his 70s with active or convalescent COVID-19. The CDR3 DNA is TGTGCCAGCAGCCCTCCTTCGGGAGGCTCAGATACGCAGTATTTT. This encodes CASSPPSGGSDTQYF.